This note documents a single T cell receptor (beta chain) sequence. This CDR3 is 14 amino acids long. The ends lost 2 bases at V and 4 bases at J; junction bases unmatched: 5. Germline lookup yields CDR1 MNHNS and CDR2 SASEGT. Amplification used 60 Vbeta primers and 13 Jbeta primers. Authors' data handling: A later analysis counted about 80 million unique TCR beta chains, around 10 million shared. Produced via immunoSEQ multiplex PCR; TCRdb's table is partial and in-frame only. The D gene and trimming were derived from the DNA, and the V and J assignments and clone size from that table. The data show under 150,000 clones, 9% to 10% seen once. The data were obtained in a study of cytomegalovirus exposure and HLA in healthy donors.

The V call is TRBV6-1, the J call TRBJ2-7; 7 bases agree with TRBD1. The receptor was derived from a young man in good health and CMV-seronegative. The sample comprised PBMCs. Here the CDR3 DNA reads TGTGCCAGCAGTGAACTGACAGGGATGTACGAGCAGTACTTC. This translates into CASSELTGMYEQYF.